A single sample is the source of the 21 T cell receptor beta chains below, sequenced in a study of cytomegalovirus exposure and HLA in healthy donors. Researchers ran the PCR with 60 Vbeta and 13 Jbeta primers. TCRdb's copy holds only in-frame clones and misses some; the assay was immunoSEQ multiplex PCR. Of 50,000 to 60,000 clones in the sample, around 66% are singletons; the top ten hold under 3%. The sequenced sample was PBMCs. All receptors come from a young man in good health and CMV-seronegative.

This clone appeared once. The CDR3 sequence is CASSIPPGHYGYTF. CDR3 in DNA: TGTGCCAGTAGTATACCCCCAGGGCACTATGGCTACACCTTC. This rearrangement joins TRBV19 to TRBJ1-2; TRBD1 is a possible D gene (5 bases). The CDR3 contains 14 residues. Germline CDR1 is LNHDA and CDR2 is SQIVND (reference sequence). The germline V and J ends were trimmed by 2 bases and 3 bases, with 10 bases remaining between them.

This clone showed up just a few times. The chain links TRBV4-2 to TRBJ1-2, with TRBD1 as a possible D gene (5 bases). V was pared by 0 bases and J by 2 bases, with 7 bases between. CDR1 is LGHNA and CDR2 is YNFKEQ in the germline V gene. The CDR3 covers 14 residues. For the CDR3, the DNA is TGTGCCAGCAGCCAAGAATCAGGGAACTATGGCTACACCTTC. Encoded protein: CASSQESGNYGYTF.

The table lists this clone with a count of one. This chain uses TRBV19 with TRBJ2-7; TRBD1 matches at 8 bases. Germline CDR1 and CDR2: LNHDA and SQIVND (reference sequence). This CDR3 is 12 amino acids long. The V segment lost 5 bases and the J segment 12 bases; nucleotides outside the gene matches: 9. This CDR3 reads CASSSGAGQAYF. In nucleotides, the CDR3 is TGTGCCAGTAGTTCTGGTGCGGGACAGGCGTACTTC.

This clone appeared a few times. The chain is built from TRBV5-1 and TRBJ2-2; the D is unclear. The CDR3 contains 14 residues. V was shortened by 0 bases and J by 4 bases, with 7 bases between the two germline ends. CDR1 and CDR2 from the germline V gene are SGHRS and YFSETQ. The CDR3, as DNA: TGCGCCAGCAGCTTGGGCTCCGGCACCGGGGAGCTGTTTTTT. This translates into CASSLGSGTGELFF.

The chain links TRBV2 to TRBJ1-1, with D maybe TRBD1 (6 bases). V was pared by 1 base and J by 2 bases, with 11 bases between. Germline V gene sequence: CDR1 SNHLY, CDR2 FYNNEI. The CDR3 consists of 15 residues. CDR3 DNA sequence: TGTGCCAGCAGTGAAGGCAGGGGACGCAACACTGAAGCTTTCTTT. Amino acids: CASSEGRGRNTEAFF.

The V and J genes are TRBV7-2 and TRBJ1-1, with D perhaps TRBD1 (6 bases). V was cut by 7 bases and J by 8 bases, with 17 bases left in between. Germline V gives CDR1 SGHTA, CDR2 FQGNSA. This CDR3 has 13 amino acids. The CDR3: CASTLRGGGEAFF. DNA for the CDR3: TGTGCCAGCACTCTAAGGGGAGGGGGAGAAGCTTTCTTT.

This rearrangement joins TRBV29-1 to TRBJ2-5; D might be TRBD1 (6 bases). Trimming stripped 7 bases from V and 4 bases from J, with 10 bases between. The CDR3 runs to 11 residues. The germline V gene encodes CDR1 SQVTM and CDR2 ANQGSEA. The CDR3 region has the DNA TGCAGCGAGGGGGTTGGAGAGACCCAGTACTTC. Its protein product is CSEGVGETQYF.

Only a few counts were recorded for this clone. As DNA, the CDR3 is TGTGCCAGCAGCTTAGGAAGGGACAGGGGTGCTTTCTTT. It codes for CASSLGRDRGAFF. The rearrangement joins TRBV7-8 to TRBJ1-1, with TRBD1 matching 10 bases. J was trimmed by 11 bases and V by 1 base; bases with no gene match: 4. The CDR3 length is 13 residues. Germline V gene data show CDR1 as SGHVS and CDR2 as FQNEAQ.

CDR3: CASSSSGRAEETQYF. DNA for the CDR3: TGTGCCAGCAGTAGTAGCGGGAGGGCCGAAGAGACCCAGTACTTC. The rearrangement uses TRBV11-1 and TRBJ2-5; 11 bases map to TRBD2. This CDR3 is 15 amino acids long. Per germline, CDR1 SGHAT and CDR2 FQDESV (reference sequence). V lost 6 bases, J lost 3 bases, and 6 bases stayed unmatched. Using reference TRBV11-1 and TRBJ2-5 for the parts outside the CDR3, the full variable domain is EAEVAQSPRYKITEKSQAVAFWCDPISGHATLYWYRQILGQGPELLVQFQDESVVDDSQLPKDRFSAERLKGVDSTLKIQPAELGDSAMYLCASSSSGRAEETQYFGPGTRLLVL.

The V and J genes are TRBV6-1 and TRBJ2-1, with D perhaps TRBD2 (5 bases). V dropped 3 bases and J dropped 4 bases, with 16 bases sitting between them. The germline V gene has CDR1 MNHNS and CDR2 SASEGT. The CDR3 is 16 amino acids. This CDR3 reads CASSDIPPRVYNEQFF. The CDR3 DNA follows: TGTGCCAGCAGTGACATTCCCCCGAGGGTTTACAATGAGCAGTTCTTC.

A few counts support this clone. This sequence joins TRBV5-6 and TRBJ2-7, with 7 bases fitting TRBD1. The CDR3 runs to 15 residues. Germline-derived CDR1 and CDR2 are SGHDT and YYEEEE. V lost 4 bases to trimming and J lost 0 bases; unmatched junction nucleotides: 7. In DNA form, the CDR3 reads TGTGCCAGCAGCCTAGGACAGGCTAGCTCCTACGAGCAGTACTTC. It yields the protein CASSLGQASSYEQYF.

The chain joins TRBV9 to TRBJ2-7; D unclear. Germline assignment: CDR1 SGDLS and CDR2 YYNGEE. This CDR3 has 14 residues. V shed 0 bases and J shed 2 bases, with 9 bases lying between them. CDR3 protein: CASSVADSTYEQYF. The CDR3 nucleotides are TGTGCCAGCAGCGTAGCCGACTCTACCTACGAGCAGTACTTC.

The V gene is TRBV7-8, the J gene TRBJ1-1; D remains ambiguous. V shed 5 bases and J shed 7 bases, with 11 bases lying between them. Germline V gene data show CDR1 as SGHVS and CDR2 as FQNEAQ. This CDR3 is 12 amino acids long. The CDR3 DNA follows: TGTGCCAGCAGCCCTAAGAGGCATGAAGCTTTCTTT. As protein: CASSPKRHEAFF.

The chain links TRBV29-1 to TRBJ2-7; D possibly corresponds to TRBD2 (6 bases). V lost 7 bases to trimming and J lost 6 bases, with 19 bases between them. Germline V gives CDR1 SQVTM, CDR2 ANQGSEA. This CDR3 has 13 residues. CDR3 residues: CSECGGNLSEQYF. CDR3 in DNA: TGCAGCGAATGTGGGGGGAACTTATCCGAGCAGTACTTC.

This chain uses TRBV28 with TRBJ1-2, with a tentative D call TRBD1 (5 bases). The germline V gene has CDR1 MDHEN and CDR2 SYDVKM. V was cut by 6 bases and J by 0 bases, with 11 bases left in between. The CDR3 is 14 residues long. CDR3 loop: CASSTGASNYGYTF. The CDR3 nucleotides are TGTGCCAGCAGCACTGGGGCCTCTAACTATGGCTACACCTTC.

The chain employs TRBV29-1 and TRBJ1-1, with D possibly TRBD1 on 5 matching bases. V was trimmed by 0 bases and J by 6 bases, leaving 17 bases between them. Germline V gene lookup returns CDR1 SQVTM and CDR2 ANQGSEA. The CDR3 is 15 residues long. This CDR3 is CSVEDTPGRLAEAFF. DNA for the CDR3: TGCAGCGTTGAAGATACCCCAGGGAGGTTGGCTGAAGCTTTCTTT.

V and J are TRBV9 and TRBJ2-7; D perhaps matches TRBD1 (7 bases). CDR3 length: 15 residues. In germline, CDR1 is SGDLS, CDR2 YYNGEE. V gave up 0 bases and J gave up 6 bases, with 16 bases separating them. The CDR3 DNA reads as TGTGCCAGCAGCGTAGCGTCAGGGGGGATCTCCGAGCAGTACTTC. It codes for CASSVASGGISEQYF.

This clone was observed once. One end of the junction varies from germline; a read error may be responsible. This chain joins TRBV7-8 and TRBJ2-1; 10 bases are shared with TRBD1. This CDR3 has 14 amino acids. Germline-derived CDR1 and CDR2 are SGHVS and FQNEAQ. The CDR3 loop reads CASSLRDRGNEQFF. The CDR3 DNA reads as TGTGCCAGCAGCCTCCGGGACAGGGGCAATGAACAGTTCTTC. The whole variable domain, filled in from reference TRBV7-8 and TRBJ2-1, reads GAGVSQSPRYKVAKRGQDVALRCDPISGHVSLFWYQQALGQGPEFLTYFQNEAQLDKSGLPSDRFFAERPEGSVSTLKIQRTQQEDSAVYLCASSLRDRGNEQFFGPGTRLTVL.

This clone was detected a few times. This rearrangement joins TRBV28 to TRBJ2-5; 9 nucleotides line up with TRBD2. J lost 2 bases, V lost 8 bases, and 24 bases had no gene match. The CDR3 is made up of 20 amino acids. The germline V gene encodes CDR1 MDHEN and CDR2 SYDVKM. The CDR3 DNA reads TGTGCCAGCGAGTCTGTACGGGCGGGAGGGCCTGGCGGGCAACAAGAGACCCAGTACTTC. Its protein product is CASESVRAGGPGGQQETQYF.

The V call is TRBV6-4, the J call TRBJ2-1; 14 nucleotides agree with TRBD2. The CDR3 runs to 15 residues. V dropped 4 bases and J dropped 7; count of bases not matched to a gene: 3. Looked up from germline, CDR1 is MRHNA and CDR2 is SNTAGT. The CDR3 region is CASSGLAGGRNEQFF. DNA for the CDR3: TGTGCCAGCAGTGGACTAGCGGGAGGGCGAAATGAGCAGTTCTTC.

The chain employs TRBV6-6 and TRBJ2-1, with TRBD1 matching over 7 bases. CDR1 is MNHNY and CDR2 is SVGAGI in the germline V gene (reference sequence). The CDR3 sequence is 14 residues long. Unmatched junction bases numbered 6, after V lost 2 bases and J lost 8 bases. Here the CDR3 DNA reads TGTGCCAGCAGTTACGCGACAGGGCGAGATGAGCAGTTCTTC. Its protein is CASSYATGRDEQFF.